The following is a T cell receptor beta chain sequence with its context. The antigen is undetermined. The length of the CDR3 is 15 residues. Germline CDR1 is SGHVS and CDR2 is FQNEAQ. The data belong to a study of CXCR3-negative and CXCR3-positive naive CD8 T cells. Study-wide results and caveats: Whereas memory cells differed, naive CXCR3-negative and CXCR3-positive cells shared similar TRBV-TRBJ usage. Greater hydrophobicity was found in TRB CDR3s of CXCR3-positive naive cells than of CXCR3-negative naive cells. Naive subsets were similarly diverse, while memory CD8+ repertoires were much less diverse.

The TRB libraries of cDNA were built by UMI-labeled 5' RACE. TCRdb re-called the 5' RACE reads, yielding one record per CDR3 amino acid sequence without DNA. This listing includes some 120,000 distinct CDR3 sequences. This sequence was found in a human donor in good health. Some clones in this sample may be carry-over from other donors' samples. Material: naive CXCR3+ CD8+ T cells from blood. Noted subset: CD45RO-CCR7+CD27+CD95- naive CD8+ T cells expressing CXCR3 (TNR3+). This sequence joins TRBV7-8 and TRBJ2-6. Here the CDR3 reads CASSFYASGANVLTF.